Given below is one T cell receptor beta chain in context. Trimming cost V 9 bases and J 3 bases; bases outside gene matches: 7. The CDR3 contains 14 residues. Germline assignment: CDR1 LNHDA and CDR2 SQIVND (reference sequence). The data derive from a study of blood T cell repertoires in COVID-19. Original processing methods: Amplification of reference gene primers provided the estimated nucleated cell counts. Assay used: immunoSEQ multiplex PCR; TCRdb lists only in-frame clones, some missing. That table supplies the V and J calls and clone size; D and trimming were determined from the DNA. The sample contains fewer than 40,000 clones, about 88% of which appear only once.

The receptor's source is a man in his 70s with active COVID-19. The sequenced sample was peripheral blood. The chain couples TRBV19 to TRBJ1-5, with 8 bases aligning to TRBD1. The CDR3 nucleotides are TGTGCCAGCGCTGACAGGGGCGTCAATCAGCCCCAGCATTTT. Its translation is CASADRGVNQPQHF.